Presented here are 2 T cell receptor beta chains from one specimen sequenced in a study of cytomegalovirus exposure and HLA in healthy donors. The PCR employed 60 Vbeta primers together with 13 Jbeta primers. Only in-frame clones appear in the TCRdb table, and some are missing; sequencing was by immunoSEQ multiplex PCR. This table has over 150,000 clones, approximately 80% appearing once. The sequenced material came from PBMCs. The receptors were sampled from a boy between 2 and 10 years old in good health and CMV-seronegative.

The genes are TRBV7-6 and TRBJ2-5; D call uncertain. The CDR3 runs to 12 residues. V dropped 5 bases and J dropped 3 bases, with 7 bases sitting between them. In germline, CDR1 is SGHVS, CDR2 FNYEAQ. The CDR3 reads CASSNTKETQYF. The CDR3, as DNA: TGTGCCAGCAGCAACACAAAAGAGACCCAGTACTTC.

The chain has TRBV6-6 and TRBJ1-6; TRBD1 matches at 11 bases. The CDR3 has 15 amino acids. The germline V gene encodes CDR1 MNHNY and CDR2 SVGAGI (reference sequence). V dropped 5 bases and J dropped 9; count of bases not matched to a gene: 6. The CDR3 DNA reads TGTGCCAGCAGTATACCTGGACAGGGGGCTTCACCCCTCCACTTT. This sequence encodes CASSIPGQGASPLHF.